The clone carrying this T cell receptor beta chain has only one observation. Its antigen is undetermined. This sample is drawn from a study of shared clonotypes between healthy human individuals. Study-level results: Naive subsets tended to show greater estimated richness than memory subsets.

The CDR3 consists of 15 residues. Trimming cost V 3 bases and J 8 bases; bases outside gene matches: 10. The V gene's germline CDR1 is MDHEN and CDR2 SYDVKM. Investigators spread the genomic DNA of each subset evenly over several immunoSEQ plates. Only in-frame clones appear in the TCRdb table, and some are missing; sequencing was by immunoSEQ multiplex PCR. Seen here are about a million clones, over 75% observed once, and the top ten hold over 1.3%. This TCR was recovered from a man aged 18 to 29 in good health. The chain has TRBV28 and TRBJ1-2, with 9 bases fitting TRBD1. Input material: memory CD4+ T cells sorted from blood. Subset of the sample: CD45RA-negative fraction. CDR3 in DNA: TGTGCCAGCAGTTTTCTCGAAACAGGGGGCCGGGGCTACACCTTC. Amino acids: CASSFLETGGRGYTF.